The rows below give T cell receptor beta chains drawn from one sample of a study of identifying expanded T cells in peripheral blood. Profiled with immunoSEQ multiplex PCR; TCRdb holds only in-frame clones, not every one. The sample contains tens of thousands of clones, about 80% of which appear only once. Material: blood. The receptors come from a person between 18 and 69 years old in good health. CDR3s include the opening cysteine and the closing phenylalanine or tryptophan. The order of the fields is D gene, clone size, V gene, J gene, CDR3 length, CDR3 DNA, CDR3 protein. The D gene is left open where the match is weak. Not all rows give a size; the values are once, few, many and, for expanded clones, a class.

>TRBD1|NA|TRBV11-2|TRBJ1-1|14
TGTGCCAGCAGCTTGAGGACAGGGAACACTGAAGCTTTCTTT
CASSLRTGNTEAFF
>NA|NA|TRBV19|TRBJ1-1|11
TGTGCCAGTAGTCTTAACAGGGAAGCTTTCTTT
CASSLNREAFF
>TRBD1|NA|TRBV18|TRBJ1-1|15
TGTGCCAGCTCACCCGGCGTACAGGGGGGCCTTGAAGCTTTCTTT
CASSPGVQGGLEAFF
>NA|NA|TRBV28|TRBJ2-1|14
TGTGCCAGCAGTTTTCTTGTCAGTCGCAATGAGCAGTTCTTC
CASSFLVSRNEQFF
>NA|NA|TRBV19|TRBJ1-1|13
TGTGCCAGTAGTATAGTTTCAGCCCGAGATGCTTTCTTT
CASSIVSARDAFF
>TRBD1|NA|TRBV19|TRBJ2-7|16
TGTGCCAGTAGTGTAAGAGGGACAGGGAAGACCTACGAGCAGTACTTC
CASSVRGTGKTYEQYF
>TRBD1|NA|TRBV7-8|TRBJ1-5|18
TGTGCCAGCAGCTTAGACTACCGGGACAGGGGACGCAATCAGCCCCAGCATTTT
CASSLDYRDRGRNQPQHF
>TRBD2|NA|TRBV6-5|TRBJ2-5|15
TGTGCCAGCAGCCCAACGGGACTAGCGATGGAGACCCAGTACTTC
CASSPTGLAMETQYF
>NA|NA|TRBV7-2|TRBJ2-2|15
TGTGCCAGCAGAATCAGGGGAGTTGGCACCGGGGAGCTGTTTTTT
CASRIRGVGTGELFF
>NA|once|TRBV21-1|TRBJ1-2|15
TGTGCCAGCAGCTCCCCCGAGACAGAGGACTATGGCTACACCTTC
CASSSPETEDYGYTF
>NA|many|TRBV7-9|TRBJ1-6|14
TGTGCCAGCAGCTTAGAACAGTATAATTCACCCCTCCACTTT
CASSLEQYNSPLHF
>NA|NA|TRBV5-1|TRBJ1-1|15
TGCGCCAGCAGCCGAACAGTGAGGGGCACAGGTGAAGCTTTCTTT
CASSRTVRGTGEAFF
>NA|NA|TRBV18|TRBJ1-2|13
TGTGCCAGCTCACCAAGACAGACAGGAGGCTACACCTTC
CASSPRQTGGYTF
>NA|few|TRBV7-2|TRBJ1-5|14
TGTGCCAGCAGTCCTGGGGGGGGACTGGAGCCCCAGCATTTT
CASSPGGGLEPQHF
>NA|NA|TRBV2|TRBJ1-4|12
TGTGCCAGCTGGAGGGGAGATGAAAAACTGTTTTTT
CASWRGDEKLFF
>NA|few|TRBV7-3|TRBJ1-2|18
TGTGCCAGCAGCTTAAAACCCACCTCGGAGGGGCGCGACTATGGCTACACCTTC
CASSLKPTSEGRDYGYTF
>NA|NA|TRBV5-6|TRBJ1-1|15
TGTGCCAGCAGCTTGGTGGAGGGAGGGAACACTGAAGCTTTCTTT
CASSLVEGGNTEAFF
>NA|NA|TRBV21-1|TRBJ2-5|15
TGTGCCAGCAGCAAAGCGAGGGGAGGTAAAGAGACCCAGTACTTC
CASSKARGGKETQYF
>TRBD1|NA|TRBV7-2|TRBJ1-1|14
TGTGCCAGCAGCCTGGCCGGGACAGGTGGTAAAGCTTTCTTT
CASSLAGTGGKAFF
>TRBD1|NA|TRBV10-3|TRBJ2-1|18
TGTGCCATCAGTACCAAATCCCCGACAGGGTTTATTAGCAATGAGCAGTTCTTC
CAISTKSPTGFISNEQFF
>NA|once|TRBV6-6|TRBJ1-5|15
TGTGCCAGCAGTTACTCCGCGGAGGGATCTCAGCCCCAGCATTTT
CASSYSAEGSQPQHF
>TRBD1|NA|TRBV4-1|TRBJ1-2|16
TGCGCCAGCAGCCAGGCAGAATCGACAGGGAATTATGGCTACACCTTC
CASSQAESTGNYGYTF
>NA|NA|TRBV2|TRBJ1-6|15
TGTGCCAGCAGTTCCTCGGGACGGGATAATTCACCCCTCCACTTT
CASSSSGRDNSPLHF
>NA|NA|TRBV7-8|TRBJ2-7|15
TGTGCCAGCAGCGGGGGACTTATGACTCACTACGAGCAGTACTTC
CASSGGLMTHYEQYF
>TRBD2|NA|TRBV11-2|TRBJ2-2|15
TGTGCCAGCAGCCCCAGGCGGGAGGGTGGCGGGGAGCTGTTTTTT
CASSPRREGGGELFF
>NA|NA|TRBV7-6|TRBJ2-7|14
TGTGCCAGCAACCGGGACCGGAGCTCCTACGAGCAGTACTTC
CASNRDRSSYEQYF
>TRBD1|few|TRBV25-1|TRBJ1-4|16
TGTGCCAGCAGCTATACTAAGGGACAGGTTAATGAAAAACTGTTTTTT
CASSYTKGQVNEKLFF
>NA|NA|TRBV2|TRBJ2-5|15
TGTGCCAGCTCAGGGGGGCCGGGACAAGGGGAGACCCAGTACTTC
CASSGGPGQGETQYF
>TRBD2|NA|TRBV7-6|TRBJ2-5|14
TGTGCCAGCAGCTCCCGGGGGGGCAGGGAGACCCAGTACTTC
CASSSRGGRETQYF
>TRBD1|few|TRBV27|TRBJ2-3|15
TGTGCCAGCAGTATGACAGGGGCCGTCACAGATACGCAGTATTTT
CASSMTGAVTDTQYF
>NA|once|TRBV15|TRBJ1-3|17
TGTGCCACCAGCTCATCCCTGACACCACGCGGGGGAAACACCATATATTTT
CATSSSLTPRGGNTIYF
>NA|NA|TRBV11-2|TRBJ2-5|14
TGTGCCAGCAGCTTAACACTCCACCAAGAGACCCAGTACTTC
CASSLTLHQETQYF
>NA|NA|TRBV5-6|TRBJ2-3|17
TGTGCCAGCAGCTTGGGACATGGGGCGCGCGCCACAGATACGCAGTATTTT
CASSLGHGARATDTQYF
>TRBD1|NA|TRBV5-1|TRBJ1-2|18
TGCGCCAGCAGCTTCCAAGGACCCGGACAGGGATTTAACTATGGCTACACCTTC
CASSFQGPGQGFNYGYTF
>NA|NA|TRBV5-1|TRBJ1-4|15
TGCGCCAGCAGCTTTACAGGACAGACTAATGAAAAACTGTTTTTT
CASSFTGQTNEKLFF
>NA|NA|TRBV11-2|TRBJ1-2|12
TGTGCCAGCAGCCCAGGGGACTATGGCTACACCTTC
CASSPGDYGYTF
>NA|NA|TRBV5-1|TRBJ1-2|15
TGCGCCAGCAGCTTGGCGCTGGGCCTCTCCAGCGGCTACACCTTC
CASSLALGLSSGYTF
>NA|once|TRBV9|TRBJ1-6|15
TGTGCCAGCAGCGGACCGGGACTGGGTAATTCACCCCTCCACTTT
CASSGPGLGNSPLHF
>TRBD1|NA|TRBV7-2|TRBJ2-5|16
TGTGCCAGCAGCCCCCAATCCGGGACAGGGCAGGAGACCCAGTACTTC
CASSPQSGTGQETQYF
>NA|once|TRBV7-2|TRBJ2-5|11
TGTGCCAGCAGCCCGCAGGAGACCCAGTACTTC
CASSPQETQYF
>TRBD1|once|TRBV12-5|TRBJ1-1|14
TGTGCTAGTGCCGGGACAGGGCGGAACACTGAAGCTTTCTTT
CASAGTGRNTEAFF